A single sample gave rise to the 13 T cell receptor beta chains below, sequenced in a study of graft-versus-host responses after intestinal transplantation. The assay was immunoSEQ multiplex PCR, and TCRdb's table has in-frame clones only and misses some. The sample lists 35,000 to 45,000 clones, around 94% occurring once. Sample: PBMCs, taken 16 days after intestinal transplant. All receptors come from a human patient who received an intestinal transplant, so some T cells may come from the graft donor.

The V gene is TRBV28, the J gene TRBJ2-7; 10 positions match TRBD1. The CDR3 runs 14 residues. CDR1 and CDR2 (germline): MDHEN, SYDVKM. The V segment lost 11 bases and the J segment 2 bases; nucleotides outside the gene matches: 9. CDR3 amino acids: CACGDRGFPYEQYF. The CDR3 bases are TGTGCCTGTGGGGACAGGGGATTCCCCTACGAGCAGTACTTC.

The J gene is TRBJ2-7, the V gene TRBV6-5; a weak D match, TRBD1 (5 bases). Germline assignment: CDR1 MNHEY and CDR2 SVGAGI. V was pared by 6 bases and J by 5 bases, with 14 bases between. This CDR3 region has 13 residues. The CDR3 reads CASSPRVRDEQYF. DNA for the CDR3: TGTGCCAGCAGCCCCAGGGTTAGGGACGAGCAGTACTTC.

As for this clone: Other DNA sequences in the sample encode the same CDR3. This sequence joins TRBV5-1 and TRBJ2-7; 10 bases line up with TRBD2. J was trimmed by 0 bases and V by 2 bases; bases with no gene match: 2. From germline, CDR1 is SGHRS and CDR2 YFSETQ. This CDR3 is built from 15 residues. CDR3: CASSLSSGSSYEQYF. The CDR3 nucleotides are TGCGCCAGCAGCTTATCTAGCGGGAGCTCCTACGAGCAGTACTTC.

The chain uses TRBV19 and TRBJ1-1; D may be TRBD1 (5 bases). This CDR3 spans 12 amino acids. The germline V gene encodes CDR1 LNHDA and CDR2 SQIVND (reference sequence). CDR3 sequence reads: CAAGFMNTEAFF. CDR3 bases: TGTGCTGCAGGGTTCATGAACACTGAAGCTTTCTTT.

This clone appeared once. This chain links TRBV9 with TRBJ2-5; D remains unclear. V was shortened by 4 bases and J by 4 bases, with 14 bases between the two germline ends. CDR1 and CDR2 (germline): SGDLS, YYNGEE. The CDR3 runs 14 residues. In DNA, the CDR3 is TGTGCCAGCAGCTCTGGAGACTCCAGAGAGACCCAGTACTTC. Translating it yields CASSSGDSRETQYF.

The CDR3 coding sequence is TGTGCCAGCAGCTTAGCGGGAGGAGAGACCCAGTACTTC. It yields the protein CASSLAGGETQYF. This rearrangement joins TRBV7-9 to TRBJ2-5; maybe TRBD2 (6 bases). The germline CDR1 and CDR2 sequences are SEHNR and FQNEAQ (reference sequence). The CDR3 has 13 residues. The germline V and J ends were trimmed by 0 bases and 4 bases, with 6 bases remaining between them.

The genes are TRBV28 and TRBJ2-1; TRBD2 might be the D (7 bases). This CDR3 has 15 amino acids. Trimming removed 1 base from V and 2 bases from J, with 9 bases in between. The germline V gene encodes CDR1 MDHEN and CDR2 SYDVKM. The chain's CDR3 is CASSLSGGAYNEQFF. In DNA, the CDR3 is TGTGCCAGCAGTTTATCGGGGGGCGCCTACAATGAGCAGTTCTTC.

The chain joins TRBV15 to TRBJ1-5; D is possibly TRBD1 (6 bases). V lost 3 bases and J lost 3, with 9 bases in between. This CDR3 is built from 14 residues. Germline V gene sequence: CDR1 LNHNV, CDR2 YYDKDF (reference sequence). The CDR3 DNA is TGTGCCACCAGCAGCAGGGGAGTCAATCAGCCCCAGCATTTT. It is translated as CATSSRGVNQPQHF.

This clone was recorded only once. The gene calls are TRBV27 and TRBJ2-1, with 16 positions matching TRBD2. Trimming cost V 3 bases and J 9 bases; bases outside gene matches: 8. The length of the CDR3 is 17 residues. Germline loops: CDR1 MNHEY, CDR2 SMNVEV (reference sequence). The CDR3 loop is CASSLYGTSGRVGEQFF. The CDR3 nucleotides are TGTGCCAGCAGTTTGTATGGGACTAGCGGGAGGGTAGGTGAGCAGTTCTTC.

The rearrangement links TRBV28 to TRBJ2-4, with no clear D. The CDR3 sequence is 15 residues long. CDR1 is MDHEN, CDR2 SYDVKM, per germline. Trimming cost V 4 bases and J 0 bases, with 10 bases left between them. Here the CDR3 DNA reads TGTGCCAGCAGTTATCCGGGCTTAGCCAAAAACATTCAGTACTTC. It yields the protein CASSYPGLAKNIQYF.

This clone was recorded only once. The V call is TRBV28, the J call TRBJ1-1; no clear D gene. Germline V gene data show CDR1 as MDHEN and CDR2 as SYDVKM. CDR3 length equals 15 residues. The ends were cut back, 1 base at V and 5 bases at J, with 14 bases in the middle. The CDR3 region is CASSLFSGSRTEAFF. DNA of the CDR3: TGTGCCAGCAGTTTATTCTCGGGGAGTAGAACTGAAGCTTTCTTT.

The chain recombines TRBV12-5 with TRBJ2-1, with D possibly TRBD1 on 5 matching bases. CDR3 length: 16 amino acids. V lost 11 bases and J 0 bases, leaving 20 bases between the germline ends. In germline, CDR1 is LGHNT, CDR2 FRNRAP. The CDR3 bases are TGTGCTGGTTCCCGGACAAAGTCGAGCTCCTACAATGAGCAGTTCTTC. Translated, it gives CAGSRTKSSSYNEQFF.

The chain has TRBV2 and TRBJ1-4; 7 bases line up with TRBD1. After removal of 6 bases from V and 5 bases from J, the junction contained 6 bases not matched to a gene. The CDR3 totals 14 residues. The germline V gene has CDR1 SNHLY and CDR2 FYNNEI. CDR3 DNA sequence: TGTGCCAGCAGGATGGACAGGCCAAATGAAAAACTGTTTTTT. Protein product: CASRMDRPNEKLFF.